Listed below are T cell receptor beta chains from one sample, sequenced in a study of cytomegalovirus exposure and HLA in healthy donors. Sequencing used immunoSEQ multiplex PCR; TCRdb keeps in-frame clones, though not all of them. The repertoire holds around 130,000 clones, with 85% to 90% as singletons. Sequencing input: PBMCs. Every receptor here comes from a woman aged 25 to 39 in good health and CMV-seronegative. CDR3s include the opening cysteine and the closing phenylalanine or tryptophan. Each record gives: V gene, J gene, clone size, D gene, CDR3 DNA, CDR3 protein. A D gene is named only where the DNA matches it firmly. For some rows the clone size is stated as once, few or many, or as a class when expanded; others skip it.

V gene: TRBV12-5; J gene: TRBJ2-5; clone size: NA; D gene: TRBD2; CDR3 DNA: TGTGCTAGTGGTCCCCTACCTAGCGGGCCCCAACAAGAGACCCAGTACTTC; CDR3 protein: CASGPLPSGPQQETQYF
V gene: TRBV29-1; J gene: TRBJ1-3; clone size: NA; D gene: NA; CDR3 DNA: TGCAGCGTCCGCGAGGGAGCAAACACCATATATTTT; CDR3 protein: CSVREGANTIYF
V gene: TRBV7-2; J gene: TRBJ2-2; clone size: NA; D gene: NA; CDR3 DNA: TGTGCCAGCAGCTTAAGAGACACCGGGGAGCTGTTTTTT; CDR3 protein: CASSLRDTGELFF
V gene: TRBV4-3; J gene: TRBJ2-1; clone size: NA; D gene: TRBD2; CDR3 DNA: TGCGCCAGCAGTCCCGGACTAGCGGGACTCAATGAGCAGTTCTTC; CDR3 protein: CASSPGLAGLNEQFF
V gene: TRBV7-2; J gene: TRBJ2-1; clone size: NA; D gene: NA; CDR3 DNA: TGTGCCAGCAGTAACAGGACCCCCGGCTACAATGAGCAGTTCTTC; CDR3 protein: CASSNRTPGYNEQFF
V gene: TRBV21-1; J gene: TRBJ2-5; clone size: NA; D gene: NA; CDR3 DNA: TGTGCCAGCACCACAGGGCTTGGGGAGACCCAGTACTTC; CDR3 protein: CASTTGLGETQYF
V gene: TRBV27; J gene: TRBJ1-2; clone size: NA; D gene: TRBD1; CDR3 DNA: TGTGCCAGCAGGAACAGGGGGGGCTACACCTTC; CDR3 protein: CASRNRGGYTF
V gene: TRBV5-4; J gene: TRBJ2-5; clone size: NA; D gene: NA; CDR3 DNA: TGTGCCAGCAGCTTGACTAGCCAAGAGACCCAGTACTTC; CDR3 protein: CASSLTSQETQYF
V gene: TRBV13; J gene: TRBJ1-6; clone size: NA; D gene: TRBD1; CDR3 DNA: TGTGCCAGCAGCTCTCGGCGACAGGGCATCGCCTCACCCCTCCACTTT; CDR3 protein: CASSSRRQGIASPLHF
V gene: TRBV19; J gene: TRBJ1-1; clone size: NA; D gene: NA; CDR3 DNA: TGTGCCAGTAGTACCCGGGACACGAGGAACACTGAAGCTTTCTTT; CDR3 protein: CASSTRDTRNTEAFF
V gene: TRBV2; J gene: TRBJ1-4; clone size: NA; D gene: NA; CDR3 DNA: TGTGCCAGCAACGGACAGCCATCGTCGATCGCAACTAATGAAAAACTGTTTTTT; CDR3 protein: CASNGQPSSIATNEKLFF
V gene: TRBV2; J gene: TRBJ1-1; clone size: NA; D gene: TRBD1; CDR3 DNA: TGTGCCAGCAGTTGGACAGGGGGCGAAAAAGCTTTCTTT; CDR3 protein: CASSWTGGEKAFF
V gene: TRBV12-5; J gene: TRBJ1-2; clone size: NA; D gene: TRBD1; CDR3 DNA: TGTGCTAGTGGTTTGCCCCGGACAGGCGCTAACTATGGCTACACCTTC; CDR3 protein: CASGLPRTGANYGYTF
V gene: TRBV7-9; J gene: TRBJ2-7; clone size: NA; D gene: NA; CDR3 DNA: TGTGCCAGCAGCTTTCAAGAGTCCCCGAACTACGAGCAGTACTTC; CDR3 protein: CASSFQESPNYEQYF
V gene: TRBV14; J gene: TRBJ2-7; clone size: NA; D gene: TRBD2; CDR3 DNA: TGTGCCAGCAGCCACGTTGGGGGGGCCTACGAGCAGTACTTC; CDR3 protein: CASSHVGGAYEQYF
V gene: TRBV2; J gene: TRBJ2-7; clone size: NA; D gene: NA; CDR3 DNA: TGTGCCAGCAGTCACAGCGACAGTTCCCCCCTCTACGAGCAGTACTTC; CDR3 protein: CASSHSDSSPLYEQYF
V gene: TRBV5-1; J gene: TRBJ1-3; clone size: NA; D gene: NA; CDR3 DNA: TGCGCCAGCAGGGAGGCAGGGGCCACTGGAAACACCATATATTTT; CDR3 protein: CASREAGATGNTIYF
V gene: TRBV2; J gene: TRBJ2-4; clone size: NA; D gene: NA; CDR3 DNA: TGTGCCAGCAGTGAAGACAGTAAAAACATTCAGTACTTC; CDR3 protein: CASSEDSKNIQYF
V gene: TRBV9; J gene: TRBJ1-1; clone size: NA; D gene: NA; CDR3 DNA: TGTGCCAGCAGCGTAGGTTACGGGGACACTGAAGCTTTCTTT; CDR3 protein: CASSVGYGDTEAFF
V gene: TRBV2; J gene: TRBJ1-6; clone size: few; D gene: NA; CDR3 DNA: TGTGCCAGCAGTGAACAGGGCGGTTCACCCCTCCACTTT; CDR3 protein: CASSEQGGSPLHF
V gene: TRBV7-9; J gene: TRBJ1-1; clone size: NA; D gene: NA; CDR3 DNA: TGTGCCAGCAGCCAACAGGGTTTGGCTGAAGCTTTCTTT; CDR3 protein: CASSQQGLAEAFF
V gene: TRBV5-1; J gene: TRBJ1-1; clone size: NA; D gene: NA; CDR3 DNA: TGCGCCAGCAGCTTTGACACGAACACTGAAGCTTTCTTT; CDR3 protein: CASSFDTNTEAFF
V gene: TRBV7-9; J gene: TRBJ1-2; clone size: NA; D gene: NA; CDR3 DNA: TGTGCCAGCAGTAGAGGGTACTATGGCTACACCTTC; CDR3 protein: CASSRGYYGYTF